The 26 T cell receptor beta chains below were found in one sample sequenced in a study of beta chain features in type 1 diabetes. For these TCRs, the target antigens are not known. TCRB transcripts that were expressed got sequenced, as all of the isolated RNA had been reverse transcribed. Produced via immunoSEQ multiplex PCR; TCRdb's table is partial and in-frame only. The table has about 740,000 clones, roughly 13% seen once. Study-wide results and limits: There was a moderate but significant shortening of TCRB CDR3s in all four CD4+ subsets of Type 1 diabetes patients.

The sample consisted of naive CD4+ T cells from blood. All receptors derive from a young man with type 1 diabetes.

This clone occurred a few times. The chain has TRBV13 and TRBJ1-1; TRBD1 agrees at 8 bases. The V segment lost 5 bases and the J segment 3 bases; nucleotides outside the gene matches: 5. The CDR3 length is 14 residues. Germline V lookup: CDR1 PRHDT, CDR2 FYEKMQ (reference sequence). CDR3 sequence (DNA): TGTGCCAGCAGCCCAGGGGGCGCGGACACTGAAGCTTTCTTT. It translates to CASSPGGADTEAFF.

This chain joins TRBV30 and TRBJ1-1, with D perhaps TRBD1 (5 bases). Trimming stripped 0 bases from V and 2 bases from J, with 10 bases between. Germline V gene data show CDR1 as GTSNPN and CDR2 as SVGIG (reference sequence). The CDR3 is made up of 14 amino acids. The CDR3 region has the DNA TGTGCCTGGAGTGTACAGGACTATAACACTGAAGCTTTCTTT. This gives the protein CAWSVQDYNTEAFF. Looking up the rest from reference TRBV30 and TRBJ1-1 gives the full variable domain: SQTIHQWPATLVQPVGSPLSLECTVEGTSNPNLYWYRQAAGRGLQLLFYSVGIGQISSEVPQNLSASRPQDRQFILSSKKLLLSDSGFYLCAWSVQDYNTEAFFGQGTRLTVV.

There are a few counts of this clone. The chain uses TRBV4-1 and TRBJ2-2; D ambiguous. With 3 bases removed from V and 0 bases from J, the gap between germline ends came to 11 bases. CDR3 size: 16 residues. Germline CDR1 and CDR2: MGHRA and YSYEKL. CDR3 sequence reads: CASSHTGGANTGELFF. Here the CDR3 DNA reads TGCGCCAGCAGCCATACCGGCGGCGCGAACACCGGGGAGCTGTTTTTT.

This clone was seen a handful of times. The gene calls are TRBV30 and TRBJ2-7; 10 nucleotides agree with TRBD1. Per the germline V gene, CDR1 is GTSNPN and CDR2 is SVGIG (reference sequence). Trimming took 4 bases from V and 0 from J; bases not matched to a gene: 6. The CDR3 is made up of 15 amino acids. The CDR3 loop is CAWTQGQGPSYEQYF. The CDR3, as DNA: TGTGCCTGGACCCAGGGACAGGGGCCCTCCTACGAGCAGTACTTC.

This rearrangement joins TRBV6-6 to TRBJ2-4, with D perhaps TRBD1 (6 bases). The germline gives CDR1 MNHNY, CDR2 SVGAGI (reference sequence). The CDR3 length is 16 residues. V dropped 4 bases and J dropped 4 bases, with 17 bases sitting between them. The CDR3 sequence: CASSSSGWTAKNIQYF. DNA for the CDR3: TGTGCCAGCAGTTCTAGTGGGTGGACAGCTAAAAACATTCAGTACTTC.

The rearrangement uses TRBV6-5 and TRBJ2-7, with D unresolved. This CDR3 contains 10 residues. Germline CDR1 and CDR2: MNHEY and SVGAGI. Here the CDR3 reads CAGKTYEQYF. The CDR3 DNA is TGTGCTGGGAAAACCTACGAGCAGTACTTC.

The sample holds a few counts of this clone. The sample carries other DNA sequences with the same CDR3. The chain recombines TRBV2 with TRBJ2-7; D is ambiguous. Germline CDR1 SNHLY, CDR2 FYNNEI. V lost 0 bases to trimming and J lost 3 bases, with 3 bases between them. CDR3 length equals 12 residues. CDR3 nucleotides: TGTGCCAGCAGTGAAGCAGACTACGAGCAGTACTTC. Protein product: CASSEADYEQYF. Full variable domain (remainder filled in from reference TRBV2 and TRBJ2-7): EPEVTQTPSHQVTQMGQEVILRCVPISNHLYFYWYRQILGQKVEFLVSFYNNEISEKSEIFDDQFSVERPDGSNFTLKIRSTKLEDSAMYFCASSEADYEQYFGPGTRLTVT.

The chain has TRBV4-1 and TRBJ1-2; no clear D. Trimming removed 0 bases from V and 8 bases from J, with 19 bases in between. This CDR3 is built from 16 residues. CDR1 is MGHRA, CDR2 YSYEKL, per germline. The CDR3 DNA follows: TGCGCCAGCAGCCAAGATCAATACACGAACGGCGGAGGCTACACCTTC. Translating it yields CASSQDQYTNGGGYTF.

In its sample, this clone was seen a few times. The chain uses TRBV7-6 and TRBJ2-1, with D perhaps TRBD2 (5 bases). Germline CDR1 and CDR2: SGHVS and FNYEAQ. Trimming removed 5 bases from V and 0 bases from J, with 8 bases in between. This CDR3 is built from 14 residues. For the CDR3, the DNA is TGTGCCAGCAGCGGACTTTCCTCCTACAATGAGCAGTTCTTC. This translates into CASSGLSSYNEQFF. Full variable domain (outside the CDR3, taken from reference TRBV7-6 and TRBJ2-1): GAGVSQSPRYKVTKRGQDVALRCDPISGHVSLYWYRQALGQGPEFLTYFNYEAQQDKSGLPNDRFSAERPEGSISTLTIQRTEQRDSAMYRCASSGLSSYNEQFFGPGTRLTVL.

This clone was counted between two and nine times. The chain joins TRBV18 to TRBJ1-4, with 9 bases matching TRBD1. The CDR3 is 14 residues long. Germline CDR1 reads KGHSH; CDR2 reads LQKENI. The trim removed 4 bases at V and 8 bases at J, leaving 5 bases unmatched. The CDR3 is CASSLGQGTEKLFF. The CDR3 DNA reads TGTGCCAGCTCACTAGGACAGGGGACCGAAAAACTGTTTTTT. The full variable domain, in which reference TRBV18 and TRBJ1-4 provide the parts outside the CDR3, is NAGVMQNPRHLVRRRGQEARLRCSPMKGHSHVYWYRQLPEEGLKFMVYLQKENIIDESGMPKERFSAEFPKEGPSILRIQQVVRGDSAAYFCASSLGQGTEKLFFGSGTQLSVL.

The chain combines TRBV10-1 with TRBJ2-5; 7 bases match TRBD1. The CDR3 covers 15 residues. Germline loops: CDR1 WNHNN, CDR2 SYGVQD (reference sequence). J lost 5 bases, V lost 6 bases, and 12 bases had no gene match. The chain's CDR3 is CASSPAPQGYETQYF. The CDR3 DNA reads TGCGCCAGCAGCCCCGCTCCACAGGGGTACGAGACCCAGTACTTC.

This clone was observed a handful of times. This chain links TRBV4-2 with TRBJ2-3; TRBD2 agrees at 7 bases. This CDR3 has 15 amino acids. The germline V gene has CDR1 LGHNA and CDR2 YNFKEQ. V shed 6 bases, J shed 6 bases, and the junction held 12 bases outside the gene matches. The CDR3 here is CASSIGAGIGDTQYF. The DNA of the CDR3 is TGTGCCAGCAGTATCGGAGCGGGGATCGGTGATACGCAGTATTTT.

A few counts support this clone. V is TRBV5-1 and J is TRBJ2-5, with 14 bases that match TRBD2. With 5 bases clipped from V and 1 base from J, the junction kept 4 bases outside the gene matches. Germline V gives CDR1 SGHRS, CDR2 YFSETQ. The CDR3 is made up of 16 amino acids. The DNA for the CDR3 is TGCGCCAGCAGGGGACTAGCGGGGGCAACCCAAGAGACCCAGTACTTC. Protein sequence: CASRGLAGATQETQYF. Looking up the rest from reference TRBV5-1 and TRBJ2-5 gives the full variable domain: KAGVTQTPRYLIKTRGQQVTLSCSPISGHRSVSWYQQTPGQGLQFLFEYFSETQRNKGNFPGRFSGRQFSNSRSEMNVSTLELGDSALYLCASRGLAGATQETQYFGPGTRLLVL.

Turning to this clone: At the DNA level, this CDR3 is encoded by other sequences in the same sample as well. The chain couples TRBV19 to TRBJ1-1; D gene uncertain. Trimming took 5 bases from V and 0 from J, leaving 7 bases between them. The CDR3 is made up of 13 amino acids. CDR1 and CDR2 (germline): LNHDA, SQIVND (reference sequence). The CDR3 here is CASSGQLNTEAFF. In DNA, the CDR3 is TGTGCCAGTAGTGGGCAGCTGAACACTGAAGCTTTCTTT.

The V gene is TRBV15, the J gene TRBJ2-7; 9 nucleotides agree with TRBD1. From germline, CDR1 is LNHNV and CDR2 YYDKDF (reference sequence). The trim removed 3 bases at V and 5 bases at J, leaving 8 bases unmatched. This CDR3 contains 15 residues. CDR3 in DNA: TGTGCCACCAGCAGGCGGGACAGGGAGAATCACGAGCAGTACTTC. This sequence encodes CATSRRDRENHEQYF.

The V call is TRBV30, the J call TRBJ1-6; D is undetermined. The V end lost 5 bases, the J end lost 5 bases, and 16 bases lay between the germline ends. Germline V gene sequence: CDR1 GTSNPN, CDR2 SVGIG (reference sequence). CDR3 length equals 15 residues. CDR3 bases: TGTGCCTGGGGGGTTGGATATAGGGATAATTCACCCCTCCACTTT. Translating it yields CAWGVGYRDNSPLHF.

The V call is TRBV4-1, the J call TRBJ1-2; D remains unclear. Trimming cost V 0 bases and J 2 bases, with 7 bases left between them. Germline CDR1 is MGHRA and CDR2 is YSYEKL. The CDR3 extends over 14 amino acids. The chain's CDR3 is CASSQDDMNYGYTF. CDR3 coding DNA: TGCGCCAGCAGCCAAGATGATATGAACTATGGCTACACCTTC.

This clone was seen a handful of times. As DNA, the CDR3 is TGTGCTAGTGGTTCAGGACAGGCCGGGGGCTACACCTTC. It yields the protein CASGSGQAGGYTF. The chain is built from TRBV12-5 and TRBJ1-2, with TRBD1 matching over 7 bases. Germline V CDR1 and CDR2: LGHNT, FRNRAP. V shed 4 bases and J 8 bases; nucleotides not matched to a gene: 7. The CDR3 runs 13 residues.

Regarding this clone: At the DNA level, this CDR3 is encoded by other sequences in the same sample as well. The V gene is TRBV30, the J gene TRBJ2-5; 11 bases fit TRBD2. TRBJ2-7 matches the DNA end more closely, so the J call is doubtful. This CDR3 contains 12 residues. Per germline, CDR1 GTSNPN and CDR2 SVGIG (reference sequence). The CDR3 region is CAWTSGGYEQYF. DNA for the CDR3: TGTGCCTGGACTAGCGGGGGGTACGAGCAGTACTTC.

The rearrangement links TRBV29-1 to TRBJ2-7; possibly TRBD1 or TRBD2 for D (5 bases each). Germline CDR1 SQVTM, CDR2 ANQGSEA. This CDR3 has 12 residues. V was cut by 4 bases and J by 7 bases, with 14 bases left in between. In DNA, the CDR3 is TGCAGCGTTGCGGGACCCACTTCTGAGCAGTACTTC. This encodes CSVAGPTSEQYF.

This sequence joins TRBV9 and TRBJ2-5; 15 nucleotides agree with TRBD2. Germline V lookup: CDR1 SGDLS, CDR2 YYNGEE. This CDR3 contains 17 residues. With V trimmed by 2 bases and J by 4 bases, 6 bases remained unmatched. The CDR3, as DNA: TGTGCCAGCAGCGTGGGACTAGCGGGGGGACAGCGAGAGACCCAGTACTTC. It is translated as CASSVGLAGGQRETQYF.

CDR3 sequence reads: CASSPQGLQEAFF. The CDR3 nucleotides are TGTGCCAGCAGCCCCCAGGGGCTTCAGGAAGCTTTCTTT. The genes are TRBV7-9 and TRBJ1-1, with D possibly TRBD1 on 6 matching bases. Trimming removed 5 bases from V and 8 bases from J, with 15 bases in between. The CDR3 has 13 residues. From germline, CDR1 is SEHNR and CDR2 FQNEAQ (reference sequence).

This clone has only a few counts. This rearrangement joins TRBV4-2 to TRBJ2-7, with TRBD1 matching 8 bases. The germline V gene encodes CDR1 LGHNA and CDR2 YNFKEQ. Losses at the gene ends were 1 base for V and 0 bases for J; bases not matched to a gene: 11. This CDR3 is 18 amino acids long. The CDR3 DNA is TGTGCCAGCAGCCAAGCAGGACAGGGTTTTGGTGACTCCTACGAGCAGTACTTC. Its protein product is CASSQAGQGFGDSYEQYF.

This clone was picked up a small number of times. V gene TRBV7-9 combines with J gene TRBJ2-1; 7 bases are shared with TRBD1. In germline, CDR1 is SEHNR, CDR2 FQNEAQ (reference sequence). The V segment lost 7 bases and the J segment 7 bases; nucleotides outside the gene matches: 19. CDR3 size: 17 residues. The CDR3 bases are TGTGCCAGCAAAGGGAAGAATTGGGGGACAGAAGGAAATGAGCAGTTCTTC. It translates to CASKGKNWGTEGNEQFF.

This clone appeared once. The genes are TRBV5-1 and TRBJ1-1; D is ambiguous. Germline CDR1 is SGHRS and CDR2 is YFSETQ. The CDR3 runs to 13 residues. The germline V and J ends were trimmed by 5 bases and 3 bases, with 11 bases remaining between them. Here the CDR3 reads CASREGPHTEAFF. The CDR3 DNA follows: TGCGCCAGCAGAGAGGGCCCGCACACTGAAGCTTTCTTT.

The J gene is TRBJ1-1, the V gene TRBV5-1, with 7 bases lining up with TRBD1. The CDR3 totals 14 residues. V trimming: 2 bases; J trimming: 5 bases; junction bases outside the gene matches: 6. Per the germline V gene, CDR1 is SGHRS and CDR2 is YFSETQ. The CDR3 here is CASSLGQEPTEAFF. Written as DNA, the CDR3 is TGCGCCAGCAGCTTAGGACAGGAGCCTACTGAAGCTTTCTTT.